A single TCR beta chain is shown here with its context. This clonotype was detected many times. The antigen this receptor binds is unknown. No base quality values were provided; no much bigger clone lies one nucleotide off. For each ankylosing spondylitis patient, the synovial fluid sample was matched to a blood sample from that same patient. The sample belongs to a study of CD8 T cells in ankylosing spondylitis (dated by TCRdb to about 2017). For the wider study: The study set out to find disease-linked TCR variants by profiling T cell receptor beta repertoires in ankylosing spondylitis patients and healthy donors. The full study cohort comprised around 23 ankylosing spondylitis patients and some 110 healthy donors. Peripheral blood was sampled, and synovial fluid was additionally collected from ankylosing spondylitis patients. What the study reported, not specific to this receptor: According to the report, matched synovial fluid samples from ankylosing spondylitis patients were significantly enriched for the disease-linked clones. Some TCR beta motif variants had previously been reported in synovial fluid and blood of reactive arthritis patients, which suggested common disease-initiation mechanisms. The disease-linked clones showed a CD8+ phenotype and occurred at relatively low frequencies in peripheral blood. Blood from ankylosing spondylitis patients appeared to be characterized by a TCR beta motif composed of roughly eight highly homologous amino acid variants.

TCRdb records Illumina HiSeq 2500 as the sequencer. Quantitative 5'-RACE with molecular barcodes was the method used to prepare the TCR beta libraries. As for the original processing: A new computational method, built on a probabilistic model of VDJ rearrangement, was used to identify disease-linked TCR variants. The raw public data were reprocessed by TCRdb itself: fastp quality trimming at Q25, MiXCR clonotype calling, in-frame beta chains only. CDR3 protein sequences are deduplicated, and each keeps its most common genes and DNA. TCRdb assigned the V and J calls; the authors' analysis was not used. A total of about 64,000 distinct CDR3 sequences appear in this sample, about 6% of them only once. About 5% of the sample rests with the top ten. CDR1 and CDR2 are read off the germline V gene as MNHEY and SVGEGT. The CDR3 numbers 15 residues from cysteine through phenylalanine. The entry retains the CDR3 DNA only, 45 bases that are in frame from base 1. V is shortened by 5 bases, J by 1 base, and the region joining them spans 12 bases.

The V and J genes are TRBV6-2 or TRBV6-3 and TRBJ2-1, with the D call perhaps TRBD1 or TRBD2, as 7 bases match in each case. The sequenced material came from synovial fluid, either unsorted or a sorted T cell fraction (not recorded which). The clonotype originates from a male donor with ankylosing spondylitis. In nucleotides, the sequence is TGTGCCAGCAGTCGACAGGGAGGGTCCTACAATGAGCAGTTCTTC. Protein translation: CASSRQGGSYNEQFF.